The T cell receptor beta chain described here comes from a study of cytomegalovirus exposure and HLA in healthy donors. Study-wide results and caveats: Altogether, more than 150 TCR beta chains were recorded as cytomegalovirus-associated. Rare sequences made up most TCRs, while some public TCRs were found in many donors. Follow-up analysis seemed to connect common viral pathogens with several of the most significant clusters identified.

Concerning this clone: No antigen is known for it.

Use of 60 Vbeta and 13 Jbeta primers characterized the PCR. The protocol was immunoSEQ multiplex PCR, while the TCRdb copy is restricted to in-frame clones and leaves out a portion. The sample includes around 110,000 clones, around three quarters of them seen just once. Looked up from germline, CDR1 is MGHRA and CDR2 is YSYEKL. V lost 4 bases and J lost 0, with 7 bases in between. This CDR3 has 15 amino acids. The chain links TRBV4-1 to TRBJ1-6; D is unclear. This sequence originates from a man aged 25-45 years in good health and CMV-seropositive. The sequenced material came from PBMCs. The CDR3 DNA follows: TGCGCCAGCAGCCCCGGCGGCTCCTATAATTCACCCCTCCACTTT. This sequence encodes CASSPGGSYNSPLHF.